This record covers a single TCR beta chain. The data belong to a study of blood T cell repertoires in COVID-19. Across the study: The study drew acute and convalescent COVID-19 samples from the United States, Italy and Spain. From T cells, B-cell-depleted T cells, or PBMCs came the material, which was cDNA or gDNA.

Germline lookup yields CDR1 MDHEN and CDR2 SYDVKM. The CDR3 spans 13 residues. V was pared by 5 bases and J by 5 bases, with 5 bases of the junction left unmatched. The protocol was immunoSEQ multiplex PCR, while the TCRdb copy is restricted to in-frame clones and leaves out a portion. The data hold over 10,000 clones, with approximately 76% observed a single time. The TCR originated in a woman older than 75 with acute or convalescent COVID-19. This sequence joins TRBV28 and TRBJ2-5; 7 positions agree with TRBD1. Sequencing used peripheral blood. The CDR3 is CASSQGVRETQYF. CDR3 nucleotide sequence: TGTGCCAGCAGTCAGGGGGTCCGGGAGACCCAGTACTTC.